The 12 T cell receptor beta chains below were found in one sample sequenced in a study of blood T cell repertoires in COVID-19. Sequencing was performed with immunoSEQ multiplex PCR; in TCRdb, only in-frame clones are kept and a portion is missing. Altogether 95,000 to 110,000 clones are present, about three quarters being singletons, with the ten largest covering about 4.5%. The sample taken for sequencing was peripheral blood. The receptors were gathered from a man in his sixties or seventies with acute or convalescent COVID-19.

The DNA for the CDR3 is TGTGCCAGCAGCTTGGCCGTAGCGGGGGAGACCCAGTACTTC. Amino acids: CASSLAVAGETQYF. This chain connects TRBV5-6 to TRBJ2-5; TRBD2 aligns across 8 bases. Germline lookup yields CDR1 SGHDT and CDR2 YYEEEE. J was trimmed by 5 bases and V by 0 bases; bases with no gene match: 3. The CDR3 has 14 amino acids. Based on the CDR3 plus reference TRBV5-6 and TRBJ2-5, the full variable domain is DAGVTQSPTHLIKTRGQQVTLRCSPKSGHDTVSWYQQALGQGPQFIFQYYEEEERQRGNFPDRFSGHQFPNYSSELNVNALLLGDSALYLCASSLAVAGETQYFGPGTRLLVL.

This clone came up once. The V call is TRBV7-2, the J call TRBJ2-7; D gene ambiguous. V was trimmed by 6 bases and J by 6 bases, leaving 9 bases between them. Looked up from germline, CDR1 is SGHTA and CDR2 is FQGNSA. The CDR3 has 11 amino acids. Here the CDR3 DNA reads TGTGCCAGCAGTGAAACGGTCGAGCAGTACTTC. This codes for CASSETVEQYF.

V gene TRBV5-1 combines with J gene TRBJ2-1; D is undetermined. The ends were cut back, 0 bases at V and 8 bases at J, with 12 bases in the middle. The CDR3 contains 14 residues. Germline CDR1 is SGHRS and CDR2 is YFSETQ. CDR3 region: CASSLDWPQDEQFF. CDR3 nucleotides: TGCGCCAGCAGCTTGGACTGGCCTCAGGATGAGCAGTTCTTC. The whole variable domain, remainder taken from reference TRBV5-1 and TRBJ2-1, is KAGVTQTPRYLIKTRGQQVTLSCSPISGHRSVSWYQQTPGQGLQFLFEYFSETQRNKGNFPGRFSGRQFSNSRSEMNVSTLELGDSALYLCASSLDWPQDEQFFGPGTRLTVL.

This clone was seen only a few times. The genes are TRBV6-6 and TRBJ1-2; 7 positions match TRBD1. Germline V gives CDR1 MNHNY, CDR2 SVGAGI (reference sequence). J lost 8 bases, V lost 5 bases, and 14 bases had no gene match. The CDR3 extends over 15 amino acids. The chain's CDR3 is CASSPEGAKGIGYTF. The CDR3 DNA is TGTGCCAGCAGTCCCGAGGGGGCGAAGGGGATCGGCTACACCTTC.

V is TRBV12-5 and J is TRBJ1-3; D uncertain. The V gene lost 6 bases and the J gene lost 0 bases, with 9 bases spanning the gap. The germline V gene encodes CDR1 LGHNT and CDR2 FRNRAP. This CDR3 spans 14 amino acids. CDR3 region: CASGLAVSGNTIYF. As DNA, the CDR3 is TGTGCTAGTGGCTTAGCTGTCTCTGGAAACACCATATATTTT.

The chain has TRBV5-5 and TRBJ1-2; 8 positions match TRBD1. Germline V gives CDR1 SGHKS, CDR2 YYEKEE (reference sequence). J was trimmed by 0 bases and V by 3 bases; bases with no gene match: 10. There are 17 residues in the CDR3. CDR3 DNA sequence: TGTGCCAGCAGCTATGCAGGGGGCTCCACTTCTAACTATGGCTACACCTTC. Its protein is CASSYAGGSTSNYGYTF.

This clone appeared a single time. This rearrangement joins TRBV7-9 to TRBJ1-1; D possibly corresponds to TRBD1 (5 bases). V was cut by 5 bases and J by 4 bases, with 8 bases left in between. The CDR3 is 12 residues long. CDR1 SEHNR and CDR2 FQNEAQ come from the germline V gene (reference sequence). CDR3 nucleotide sequence: TGTGCCAGCAGCCCCCAGGGCACTGAAGCTTTCTTT. Protein sequence: CASSPQGTEAFF.

The chain uses TRBV20-1 and TRBJ2-7; 11 positions agree with TRBD1. The CDR3 extends over 14 amino acids. Germline trimming cut 3 bases from V and 3 bases from J; bases unmatched to any gene: 4. Germline CDR1 reads DFQATT; CDR2 reads SNEGSKA (reference sequence). This CDR3 reads CSASRTGGHYEQYF. The DNA of the CDR3 is TGCAGTGCTAGTAGGACAGGGGGCCACTACGAGCAGTACTTC.

This clone was observed at least ten times. Other DNA sequences of this sample code for an identical CDR3. The chain recombines TRBV6-5 with TRBJ1-3, with a possible D match to TRBD1 (5 bases). The CDR3 consists of 15 residues. With 2 bases removed from V and 4 bases from J, the gap between germline ends came to 12 bases. Looked up from germline, CDR1 is MNHEY and CDR2 is SVGAGI. The CDR3 DNA sequence: TGTGCCAGCAGTTACAGGGGCGATAAGGGAAACACCATATATTTT. This sequence encodes CASSYRGDKGNTIYF.

The rearrangement joins TRBV1 to TRBJ2-5; the D segment call TRBD2 is taken from the table without a DNA check. TRBV1 counts as a pseudogene. The CDR3 is 15 residues long. CDR3 coding DNA: TGCACCAGCAGATCGGGACTAGCGGGGAAAGAGACCCAGTACTTC. It encodes CTSRSGLAGKETQYF.

The gene calls are TRBV2 and TRBJ1-1; possible D gene TRBD1, 5 bases. CDR3 length equals 13 residues. Germline loops: CDR1 SNHLY, CDR2 FYNNEI. The V and J ends lost 7 bases and 4 bases respectively, with 13 bases between them. In DNA form, the CDR3 reads TGTGCCAGCAATCGCGCGGGGGGCACTGAAGCTTTCTTT. Protein sequence: CASNRAGGTEAFF. The complete variable domain, with remaining parts taken from reference TRBV2 and TRBJ1-1, reads EPEVTQTPSHQVTQMGQEVILRCVPISNHLYFYWYRQILGQKVEFLVSFYNNEISEKSEIFDDQFSVERPDGSNFTLKIRSTKLEDSAMYFCASNRAGGTEAFFGQGTRLTVV.

The V and J genes are TRBV7-3 and TRBJ1-1; possibly TRBD1 for D (6 bases). The V gene's germline CDR1 is SGHTA and CDR2 FQGTGA. The CDR3 has 16 residues. V was clipped by 1 base and J by 5 bases, with 17 bases between them. The CDR3 coding sequence is TGTGCCAGCAGCTTAAGTGTGGGGGCGTTAAAGACTGAAGCTTTCTTT. Translating gives CASSLSVGALKTEAFF.